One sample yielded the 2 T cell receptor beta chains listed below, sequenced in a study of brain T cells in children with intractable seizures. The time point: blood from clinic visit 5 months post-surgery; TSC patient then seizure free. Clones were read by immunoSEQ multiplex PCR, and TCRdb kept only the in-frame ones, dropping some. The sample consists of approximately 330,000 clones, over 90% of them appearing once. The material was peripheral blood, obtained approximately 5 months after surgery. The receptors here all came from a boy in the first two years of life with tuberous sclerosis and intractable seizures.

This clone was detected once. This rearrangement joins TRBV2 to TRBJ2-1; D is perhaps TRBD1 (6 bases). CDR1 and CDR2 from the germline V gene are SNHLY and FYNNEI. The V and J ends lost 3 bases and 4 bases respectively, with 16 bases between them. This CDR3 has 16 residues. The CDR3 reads CASSDSRGTRYNEQFF. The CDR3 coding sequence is TGTGCCAGCAGTGATAGTAGGGGGACCCGATACAATGAGCAGTTCTTC.

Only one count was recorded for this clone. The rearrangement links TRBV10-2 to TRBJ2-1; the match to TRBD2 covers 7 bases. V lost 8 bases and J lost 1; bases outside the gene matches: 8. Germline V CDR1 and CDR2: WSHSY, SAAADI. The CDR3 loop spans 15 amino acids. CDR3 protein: CASSSRLASYNEQFF. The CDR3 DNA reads TGCGCCAGCTCCAGTAGACTAGCATCCTACAATGAGCAGTTCTTC.